The entry that follows covers one T cell receptor (beta chain) sequence. Its antigen is still unknown. This CDR3 spans 13 amino acids. Germline values: CDR1 ENHRY, CDR2 SYGVKD. The trim removed 10 bases at V and 5 bases at J, leaving 9 bases unmatched. Clones were sequenced by immunoSEQ multiplex PCR, and TCRdb holds only the in-frame ones, with some missing. The table includes 85,000 to 100,000 clones, approximately 75% detected once. These data originate in a study of radiotherapy plus CTLA-4 blockade in lung cancer. Notes on the study in general: Tumor-origin TCR clones grew in blood after radiotherapy plus ipilimumab.

Ipilimumab-mediated CTLA-4 blockade plus focal radiation was given to patients having chemo-refractory metastatic non-small-cell lung cancer. The chain recombines TRBV10-3 with TRBJ1-1; TRBD1 matches 8 bases. The starting material was peripheral blood, obtained from a patient treated with radiotherapy plus ipilimumab. The receptor was isolated from a human donor with non-small cell lung cancer that progressed on radiotherapy plus ipilimumab. CDR3: CATTTGGRTEAFF. For the CDR3, the DNA is TGTGCCACGACCACAGGGGGAAGGACTGAAGCTTTCTTT.